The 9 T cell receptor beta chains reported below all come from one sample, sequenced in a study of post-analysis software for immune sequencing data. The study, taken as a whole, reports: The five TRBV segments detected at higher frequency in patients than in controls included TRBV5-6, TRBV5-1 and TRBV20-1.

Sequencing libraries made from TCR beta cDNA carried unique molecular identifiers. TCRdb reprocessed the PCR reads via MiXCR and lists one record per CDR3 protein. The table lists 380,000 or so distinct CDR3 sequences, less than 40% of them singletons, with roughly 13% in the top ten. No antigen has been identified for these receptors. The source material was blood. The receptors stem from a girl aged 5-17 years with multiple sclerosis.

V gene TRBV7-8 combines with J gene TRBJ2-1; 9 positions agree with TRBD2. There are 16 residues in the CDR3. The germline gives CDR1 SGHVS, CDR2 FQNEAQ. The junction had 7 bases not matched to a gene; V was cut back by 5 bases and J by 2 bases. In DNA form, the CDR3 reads TGTGCCAGCAGCCGCGGGAGGGGCGGGGCCTACAATGAGCAGTTCTTC. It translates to CASSRGRGGAYNEQFF.

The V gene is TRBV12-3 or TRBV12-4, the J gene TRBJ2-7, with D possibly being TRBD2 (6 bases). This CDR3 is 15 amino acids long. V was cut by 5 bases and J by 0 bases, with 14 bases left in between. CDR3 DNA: TGTGCCAGCAGTGGGTGGGGGGTCTCCTCCTACGAGCAGTACTTC. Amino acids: CASSGWGVSSYEQYF.

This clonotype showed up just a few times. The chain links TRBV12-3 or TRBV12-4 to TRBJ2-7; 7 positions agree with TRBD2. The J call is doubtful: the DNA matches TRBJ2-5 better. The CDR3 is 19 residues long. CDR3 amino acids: CASSLRGVAVPSGRETQYF. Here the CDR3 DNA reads TGTGCCAGCAGCCTCCGGGGGGTTGCGGTCCCGAGTGGTCGAGAGACCCAGTACTTC.

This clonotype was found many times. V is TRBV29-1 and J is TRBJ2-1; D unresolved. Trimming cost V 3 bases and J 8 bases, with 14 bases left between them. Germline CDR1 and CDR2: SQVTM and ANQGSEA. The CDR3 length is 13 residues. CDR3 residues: CSVDIARSYEQFF. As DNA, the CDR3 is TGCAGCGTTGATATCGCCAGGTCGTATGAGCAGTTCTTC.

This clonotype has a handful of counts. The CDR3 nucleotides are TGCAGTGCTAGAGCCCCCCCACACTTCTACGAGCAGTACTTC. Its protein is CSARAPPHFYEQYF. V gene TRBV20-1 combines with J gene TRBJ2-7; D unresolved. The V gene lost 1 base and the J gene lost 3 bases, with 13 bases spanning the gap. The CDR3 is 14 residues long. The V gene's germline CDR1 is DFQATT and CDR2 SNEGSKA (reference sequence).

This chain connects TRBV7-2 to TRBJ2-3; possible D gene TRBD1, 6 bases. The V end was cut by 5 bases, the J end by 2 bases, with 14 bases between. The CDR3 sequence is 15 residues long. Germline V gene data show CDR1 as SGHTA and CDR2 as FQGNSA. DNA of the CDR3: TGTGCCAGCAGCCAAAAACAGGGTGCCACAGATACGCAGTATTTT. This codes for CASSQKQGATDTQYF.

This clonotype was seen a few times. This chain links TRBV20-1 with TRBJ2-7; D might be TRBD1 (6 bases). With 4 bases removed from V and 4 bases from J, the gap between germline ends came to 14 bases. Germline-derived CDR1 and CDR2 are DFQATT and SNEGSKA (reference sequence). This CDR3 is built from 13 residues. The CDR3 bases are TGCAGTGCTAACTCAGGGGTTTTATACGAGCAGTACTTC. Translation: CSANSGVLYEQYF.

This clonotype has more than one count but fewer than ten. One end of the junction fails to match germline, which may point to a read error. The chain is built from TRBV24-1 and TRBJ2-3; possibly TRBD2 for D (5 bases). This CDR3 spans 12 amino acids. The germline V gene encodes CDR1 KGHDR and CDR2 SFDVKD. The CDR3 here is CTTSDFGDTRYF. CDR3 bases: TGTACCACCAGTGATTTCGGGGATACGCGGTATTTT.

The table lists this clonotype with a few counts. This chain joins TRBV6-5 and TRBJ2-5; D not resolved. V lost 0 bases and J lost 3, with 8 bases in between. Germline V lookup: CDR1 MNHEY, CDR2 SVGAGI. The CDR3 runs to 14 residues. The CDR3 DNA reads TGTGCCAGCAGTTACTCGGGCCTTAAAGAGACCCAGTACTTC. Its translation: CASSYSGLKETQYF.